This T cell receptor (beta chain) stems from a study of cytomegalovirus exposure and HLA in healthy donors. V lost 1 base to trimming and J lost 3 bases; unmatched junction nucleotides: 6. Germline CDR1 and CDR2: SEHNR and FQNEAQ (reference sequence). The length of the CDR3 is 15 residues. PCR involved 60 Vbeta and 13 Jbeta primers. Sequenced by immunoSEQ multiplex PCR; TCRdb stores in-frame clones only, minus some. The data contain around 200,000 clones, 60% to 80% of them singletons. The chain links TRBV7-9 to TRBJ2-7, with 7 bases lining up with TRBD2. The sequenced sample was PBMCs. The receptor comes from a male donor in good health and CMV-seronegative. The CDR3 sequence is CASSLGASGNYEQYF. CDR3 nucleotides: TGTGCCAGCAGCTTAGGGGCTAGCGGTAACTACGAGCAGTACTTC.